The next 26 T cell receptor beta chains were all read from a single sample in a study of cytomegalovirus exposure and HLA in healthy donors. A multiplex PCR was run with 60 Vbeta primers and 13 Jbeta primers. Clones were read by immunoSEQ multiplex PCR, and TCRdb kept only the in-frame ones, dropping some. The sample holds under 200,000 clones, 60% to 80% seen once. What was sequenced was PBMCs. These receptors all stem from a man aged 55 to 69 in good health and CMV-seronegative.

The CDR3 spells CASSIQGQGTYEQYF. DNA of the CDR3: TGCGCCAGCAGCATTCAGGGACAGGGAACCTACGAGCAGTACTTC. The V gene is TRBV5-1, the J gene TRBJ2-7, with TRBD1 matching 9 bases. With 4 bases clipped from V and 2 bases from J, the junction kept 7 bases outside the gene matches. Per the germline V gene, CDR1 is SGHRS and CDR2 is YFSETQ. The CDR3 is 15 residues long.

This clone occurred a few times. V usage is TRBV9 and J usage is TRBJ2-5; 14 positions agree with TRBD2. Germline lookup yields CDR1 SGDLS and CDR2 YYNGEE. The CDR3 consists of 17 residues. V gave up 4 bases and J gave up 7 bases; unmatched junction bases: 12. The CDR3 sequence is CASSQSGTSGSPGTQYF. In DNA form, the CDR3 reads TGTGCCAGCAGCCAATCCGGGACTAGCGGGAGCCCTGGGACCCAGTACTTC.

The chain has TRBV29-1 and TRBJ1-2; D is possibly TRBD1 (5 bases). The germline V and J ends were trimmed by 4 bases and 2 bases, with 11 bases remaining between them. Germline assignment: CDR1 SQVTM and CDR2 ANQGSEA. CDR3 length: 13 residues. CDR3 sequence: CSVGKQGNYGYTF. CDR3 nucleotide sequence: TGCAGCGTTGGAAAGCAGGGAAACTATGGCTACACCTTC.

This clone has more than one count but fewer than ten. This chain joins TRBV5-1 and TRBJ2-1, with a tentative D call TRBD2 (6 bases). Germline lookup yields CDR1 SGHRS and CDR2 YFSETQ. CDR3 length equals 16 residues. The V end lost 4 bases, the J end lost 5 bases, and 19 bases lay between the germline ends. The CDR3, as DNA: TGCGCCAGCAGCCGCCACGTTGCGGGGAGCAACAATGAGCAGTTCTTC. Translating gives CASSRHVAGSNNEQFF.

CDR3 bases: TGTGCCAGCAGCGAGACAGGTTTTTCCTACGAGCAGTACTTC. This gives the protein CASSETGFSYEQYF. V and J are TRBV5-6 and TRBJ2-7; a weak D match, TRBD1 (6 bases). In germline, CDR1 is SGHDT, CDR2 YYEEEE. This CDR3 is built from 14 residues. V lost 4 bases, J lost 1 base, and 12 bases lay in between.

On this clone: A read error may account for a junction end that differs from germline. The DNA of the CDR3 is TGCGCCAGCAGCTTGGGGGGGCTAGCCCAAGAGACCCAGCACTTC. The encoded protein is CASSLGGLAQETQHF. V gene TRBV5-1 combines with J gene TRBJ2-5; tentative D call: TRBD1 (6 bases). Germline CDR1 is SGHRS and CDR2 is YFSETQ. The CDR3 totals 15 residues.

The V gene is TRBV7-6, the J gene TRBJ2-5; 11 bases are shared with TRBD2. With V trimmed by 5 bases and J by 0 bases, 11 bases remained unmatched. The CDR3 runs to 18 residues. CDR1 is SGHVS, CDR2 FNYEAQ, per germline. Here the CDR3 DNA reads TGTGCCAGCAGCGCCGGAGTAGCGGGGGGGGCCAACCAAGAGACCCAGTACTTC. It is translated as CASSAGVAGGANQETQYF.

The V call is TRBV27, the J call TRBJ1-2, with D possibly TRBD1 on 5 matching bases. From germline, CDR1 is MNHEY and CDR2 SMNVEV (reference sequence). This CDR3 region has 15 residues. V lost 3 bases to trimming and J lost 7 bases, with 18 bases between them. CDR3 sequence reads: CASSFWGREAGGYTF. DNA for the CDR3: TGTGCCAGCAGTTTTTGGGGCAGGGAAGCGGGTGGCTACACCTTC.

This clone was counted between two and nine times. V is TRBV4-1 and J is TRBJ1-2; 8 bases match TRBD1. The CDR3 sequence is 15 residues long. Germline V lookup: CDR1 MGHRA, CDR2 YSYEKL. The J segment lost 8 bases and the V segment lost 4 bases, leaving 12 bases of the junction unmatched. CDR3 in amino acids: CASSPGTGSFRGYTF. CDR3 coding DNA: TGCGCCAGCAGCCCGGGGACAGGTTCTTTTAGGGGCTACACCTTC.

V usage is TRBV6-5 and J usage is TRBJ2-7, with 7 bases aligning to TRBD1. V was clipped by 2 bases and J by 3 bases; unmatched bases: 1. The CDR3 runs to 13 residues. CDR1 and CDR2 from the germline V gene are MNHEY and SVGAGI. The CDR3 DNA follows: TGTGCCAGCAGTTACGACAGGGACTACGAGCAGTACTTC. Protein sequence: CASSYDRDYEQYF.

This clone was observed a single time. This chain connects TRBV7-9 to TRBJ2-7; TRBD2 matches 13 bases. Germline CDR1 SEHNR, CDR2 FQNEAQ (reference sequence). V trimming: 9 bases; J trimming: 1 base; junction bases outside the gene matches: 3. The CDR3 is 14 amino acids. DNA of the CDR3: TGTGCCAGTCGGACTAGCGGGAGTTCCTACGAGCAGTACTTC. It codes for CASRTSGSSYEQYF.

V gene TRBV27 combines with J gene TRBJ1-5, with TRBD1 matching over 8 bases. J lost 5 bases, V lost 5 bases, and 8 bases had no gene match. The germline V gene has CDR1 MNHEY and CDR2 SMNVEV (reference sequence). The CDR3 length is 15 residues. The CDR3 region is CASSRRGLEDQPQHF. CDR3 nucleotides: TGTGCCAGCAGTCGCAGGGGGCTGGAGGATCAGCCCCAGCATTTT.

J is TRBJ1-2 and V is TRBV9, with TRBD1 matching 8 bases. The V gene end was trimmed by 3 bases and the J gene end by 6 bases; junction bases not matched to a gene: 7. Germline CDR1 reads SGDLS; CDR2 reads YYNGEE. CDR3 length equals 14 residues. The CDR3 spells CASSASGQDHGYTF. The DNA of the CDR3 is TGTGCCAGCAGCGCCTCGGGACAGGATCATGGCTACACCTTC. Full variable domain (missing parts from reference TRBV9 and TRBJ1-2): DSGVTQTPKHLITATGQRVTLRCSPRSGDLSVYWYQQSLDQGLQFLIQYYNGEERAKGNILERFSAQQFPDLHSELNLSSLELGDSALYFCASSASGQDHGYTFGSGTRLTVV.

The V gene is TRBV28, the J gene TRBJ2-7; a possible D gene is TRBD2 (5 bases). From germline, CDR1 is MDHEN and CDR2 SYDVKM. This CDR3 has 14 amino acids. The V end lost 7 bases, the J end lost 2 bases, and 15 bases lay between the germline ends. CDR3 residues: CASNSGYQAYEQYF. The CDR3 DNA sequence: TGTGCCAGCAATTCGGGATACCAGGCCTACGAGCAGTACTTC.

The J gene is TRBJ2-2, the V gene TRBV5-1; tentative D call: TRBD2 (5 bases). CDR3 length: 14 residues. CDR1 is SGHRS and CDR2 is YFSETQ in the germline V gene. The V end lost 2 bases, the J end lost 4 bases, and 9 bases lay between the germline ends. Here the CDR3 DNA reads TGCGCCAGCAGCTTACTAGGTGCCACCGGGGAGCTGTTTTTT. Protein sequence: CASSLLGATGELFF. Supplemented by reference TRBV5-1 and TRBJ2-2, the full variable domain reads KAGVTQTPRYLIKTRGQQVTLSCSPISGHRSVSWYQQTPGQGLQFLFEYFSETQRNKGNFPGRFSGRQFSNSRSEMNVSTLELGDSALYLCASSLLGATGELFFGEGSRLTVL.

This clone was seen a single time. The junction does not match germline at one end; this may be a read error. The CDR3 DNA reads TGTTCCAGCAGCGAGGGACAGGGGAGGGACGAGCAGTACTTC. It yields the protein CSSSEGQGRDEQYF. The chain carries TRBV7-9 and TRBJ2-7, with TRBD1 matching 10 bases. The germline CDR1 and CDR2 sequences are SEHNR and FQNEAQ (reference sequence). The length of the CDR3 is 14 residues.

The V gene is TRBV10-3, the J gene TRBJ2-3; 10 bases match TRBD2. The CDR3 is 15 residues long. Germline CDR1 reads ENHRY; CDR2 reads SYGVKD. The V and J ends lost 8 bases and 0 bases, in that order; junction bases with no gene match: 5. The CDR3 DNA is TGTGCCATCGGCTCTAGCGGGGGTAGCACAGATACGCAGTATTTT. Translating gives CAIGSSGGSTDTQYF.

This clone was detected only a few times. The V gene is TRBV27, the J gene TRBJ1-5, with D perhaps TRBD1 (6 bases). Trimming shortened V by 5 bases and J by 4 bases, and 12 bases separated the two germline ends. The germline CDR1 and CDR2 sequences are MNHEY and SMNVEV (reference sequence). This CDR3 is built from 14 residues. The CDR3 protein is CASSPNDRNQPQHF. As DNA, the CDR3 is TGTGCCAGCAGTCCCAATGACAGGAATCAGCCCCAGCATTTT.

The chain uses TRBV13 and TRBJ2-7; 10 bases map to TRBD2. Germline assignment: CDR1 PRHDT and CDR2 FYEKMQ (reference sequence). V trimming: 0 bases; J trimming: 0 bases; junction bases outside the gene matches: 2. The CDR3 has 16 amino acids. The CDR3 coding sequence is TGTGCCAGCAGCTTAGGACTAGCGGGGCCCTCCTACGAGCAGTACTTC. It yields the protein CASSLGLAGPSYEQYF.

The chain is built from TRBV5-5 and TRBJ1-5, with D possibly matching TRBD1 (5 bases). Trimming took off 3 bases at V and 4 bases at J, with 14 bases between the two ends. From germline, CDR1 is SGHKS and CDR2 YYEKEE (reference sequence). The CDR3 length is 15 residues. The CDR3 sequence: CASSSTGGANQPQHF. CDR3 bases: TGTGCCAGCAGCTCCACAGGAGGGGCAAATCAGCCCCAGCATTTT.

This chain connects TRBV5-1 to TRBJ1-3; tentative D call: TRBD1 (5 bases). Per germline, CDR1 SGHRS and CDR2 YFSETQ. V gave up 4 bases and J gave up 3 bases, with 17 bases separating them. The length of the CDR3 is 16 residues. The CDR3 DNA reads TGCGCCAGCAGCACCTTACCGGGACTGAGTGGAAACACCATATATTTT. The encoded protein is CASSTLPGLSGNTIYF.

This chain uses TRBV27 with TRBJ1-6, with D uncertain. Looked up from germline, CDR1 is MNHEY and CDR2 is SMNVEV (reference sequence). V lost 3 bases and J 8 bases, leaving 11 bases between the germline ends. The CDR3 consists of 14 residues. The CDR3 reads CASSFEGNDSPLHF. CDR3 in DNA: TGTGCCAGCAGTTTTGAGGGAAATGATTCACCCCTCCACTTT.

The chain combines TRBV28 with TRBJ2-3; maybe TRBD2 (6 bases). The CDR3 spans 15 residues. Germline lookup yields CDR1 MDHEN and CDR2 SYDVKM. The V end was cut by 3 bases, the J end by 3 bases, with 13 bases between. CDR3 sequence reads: CASSFGAGRTDTQYF. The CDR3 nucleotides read TGTGCCAGCAGTTTTGGGGCGGGGAGGACAGATACGCAGTATTTT.

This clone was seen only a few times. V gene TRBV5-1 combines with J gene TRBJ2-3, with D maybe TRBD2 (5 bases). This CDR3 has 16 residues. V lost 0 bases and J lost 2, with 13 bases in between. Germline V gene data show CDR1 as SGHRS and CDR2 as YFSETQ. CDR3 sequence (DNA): TGCGCCAGCAGCTTGGAACAAGGGAGTTTCACAGATACGCAGTATTTT. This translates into CASSLEQGSFTDTQYF. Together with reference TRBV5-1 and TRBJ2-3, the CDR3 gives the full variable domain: KAGVTQTPRYLIKTRGQQVTLSCSPISGHRSVSWYQQTPGQGLQFLFEYFSETQRNKGNFPGRFSGRQFSNSRSEMNVSTLELGDSALYLCASSLEQGSFTDTQYFGPGTRLTVL.

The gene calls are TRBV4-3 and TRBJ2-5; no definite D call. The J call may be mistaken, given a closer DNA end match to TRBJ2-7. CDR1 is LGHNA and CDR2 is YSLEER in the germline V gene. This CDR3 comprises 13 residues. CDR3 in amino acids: CASSQEAGYEQYF. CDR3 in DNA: TGCGCCAGCAGCCAAGAGGCAGGCTACGAGCAGTACTTC.

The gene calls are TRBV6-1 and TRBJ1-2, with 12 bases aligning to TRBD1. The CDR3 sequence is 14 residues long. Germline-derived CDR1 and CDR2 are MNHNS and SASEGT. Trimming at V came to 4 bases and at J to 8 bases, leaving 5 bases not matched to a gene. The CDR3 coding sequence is TGTGCCAGCAGTGCCGGGACAGGGGGCTGGGGCTACACCTTC. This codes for CASSAGTGGWGYTF.